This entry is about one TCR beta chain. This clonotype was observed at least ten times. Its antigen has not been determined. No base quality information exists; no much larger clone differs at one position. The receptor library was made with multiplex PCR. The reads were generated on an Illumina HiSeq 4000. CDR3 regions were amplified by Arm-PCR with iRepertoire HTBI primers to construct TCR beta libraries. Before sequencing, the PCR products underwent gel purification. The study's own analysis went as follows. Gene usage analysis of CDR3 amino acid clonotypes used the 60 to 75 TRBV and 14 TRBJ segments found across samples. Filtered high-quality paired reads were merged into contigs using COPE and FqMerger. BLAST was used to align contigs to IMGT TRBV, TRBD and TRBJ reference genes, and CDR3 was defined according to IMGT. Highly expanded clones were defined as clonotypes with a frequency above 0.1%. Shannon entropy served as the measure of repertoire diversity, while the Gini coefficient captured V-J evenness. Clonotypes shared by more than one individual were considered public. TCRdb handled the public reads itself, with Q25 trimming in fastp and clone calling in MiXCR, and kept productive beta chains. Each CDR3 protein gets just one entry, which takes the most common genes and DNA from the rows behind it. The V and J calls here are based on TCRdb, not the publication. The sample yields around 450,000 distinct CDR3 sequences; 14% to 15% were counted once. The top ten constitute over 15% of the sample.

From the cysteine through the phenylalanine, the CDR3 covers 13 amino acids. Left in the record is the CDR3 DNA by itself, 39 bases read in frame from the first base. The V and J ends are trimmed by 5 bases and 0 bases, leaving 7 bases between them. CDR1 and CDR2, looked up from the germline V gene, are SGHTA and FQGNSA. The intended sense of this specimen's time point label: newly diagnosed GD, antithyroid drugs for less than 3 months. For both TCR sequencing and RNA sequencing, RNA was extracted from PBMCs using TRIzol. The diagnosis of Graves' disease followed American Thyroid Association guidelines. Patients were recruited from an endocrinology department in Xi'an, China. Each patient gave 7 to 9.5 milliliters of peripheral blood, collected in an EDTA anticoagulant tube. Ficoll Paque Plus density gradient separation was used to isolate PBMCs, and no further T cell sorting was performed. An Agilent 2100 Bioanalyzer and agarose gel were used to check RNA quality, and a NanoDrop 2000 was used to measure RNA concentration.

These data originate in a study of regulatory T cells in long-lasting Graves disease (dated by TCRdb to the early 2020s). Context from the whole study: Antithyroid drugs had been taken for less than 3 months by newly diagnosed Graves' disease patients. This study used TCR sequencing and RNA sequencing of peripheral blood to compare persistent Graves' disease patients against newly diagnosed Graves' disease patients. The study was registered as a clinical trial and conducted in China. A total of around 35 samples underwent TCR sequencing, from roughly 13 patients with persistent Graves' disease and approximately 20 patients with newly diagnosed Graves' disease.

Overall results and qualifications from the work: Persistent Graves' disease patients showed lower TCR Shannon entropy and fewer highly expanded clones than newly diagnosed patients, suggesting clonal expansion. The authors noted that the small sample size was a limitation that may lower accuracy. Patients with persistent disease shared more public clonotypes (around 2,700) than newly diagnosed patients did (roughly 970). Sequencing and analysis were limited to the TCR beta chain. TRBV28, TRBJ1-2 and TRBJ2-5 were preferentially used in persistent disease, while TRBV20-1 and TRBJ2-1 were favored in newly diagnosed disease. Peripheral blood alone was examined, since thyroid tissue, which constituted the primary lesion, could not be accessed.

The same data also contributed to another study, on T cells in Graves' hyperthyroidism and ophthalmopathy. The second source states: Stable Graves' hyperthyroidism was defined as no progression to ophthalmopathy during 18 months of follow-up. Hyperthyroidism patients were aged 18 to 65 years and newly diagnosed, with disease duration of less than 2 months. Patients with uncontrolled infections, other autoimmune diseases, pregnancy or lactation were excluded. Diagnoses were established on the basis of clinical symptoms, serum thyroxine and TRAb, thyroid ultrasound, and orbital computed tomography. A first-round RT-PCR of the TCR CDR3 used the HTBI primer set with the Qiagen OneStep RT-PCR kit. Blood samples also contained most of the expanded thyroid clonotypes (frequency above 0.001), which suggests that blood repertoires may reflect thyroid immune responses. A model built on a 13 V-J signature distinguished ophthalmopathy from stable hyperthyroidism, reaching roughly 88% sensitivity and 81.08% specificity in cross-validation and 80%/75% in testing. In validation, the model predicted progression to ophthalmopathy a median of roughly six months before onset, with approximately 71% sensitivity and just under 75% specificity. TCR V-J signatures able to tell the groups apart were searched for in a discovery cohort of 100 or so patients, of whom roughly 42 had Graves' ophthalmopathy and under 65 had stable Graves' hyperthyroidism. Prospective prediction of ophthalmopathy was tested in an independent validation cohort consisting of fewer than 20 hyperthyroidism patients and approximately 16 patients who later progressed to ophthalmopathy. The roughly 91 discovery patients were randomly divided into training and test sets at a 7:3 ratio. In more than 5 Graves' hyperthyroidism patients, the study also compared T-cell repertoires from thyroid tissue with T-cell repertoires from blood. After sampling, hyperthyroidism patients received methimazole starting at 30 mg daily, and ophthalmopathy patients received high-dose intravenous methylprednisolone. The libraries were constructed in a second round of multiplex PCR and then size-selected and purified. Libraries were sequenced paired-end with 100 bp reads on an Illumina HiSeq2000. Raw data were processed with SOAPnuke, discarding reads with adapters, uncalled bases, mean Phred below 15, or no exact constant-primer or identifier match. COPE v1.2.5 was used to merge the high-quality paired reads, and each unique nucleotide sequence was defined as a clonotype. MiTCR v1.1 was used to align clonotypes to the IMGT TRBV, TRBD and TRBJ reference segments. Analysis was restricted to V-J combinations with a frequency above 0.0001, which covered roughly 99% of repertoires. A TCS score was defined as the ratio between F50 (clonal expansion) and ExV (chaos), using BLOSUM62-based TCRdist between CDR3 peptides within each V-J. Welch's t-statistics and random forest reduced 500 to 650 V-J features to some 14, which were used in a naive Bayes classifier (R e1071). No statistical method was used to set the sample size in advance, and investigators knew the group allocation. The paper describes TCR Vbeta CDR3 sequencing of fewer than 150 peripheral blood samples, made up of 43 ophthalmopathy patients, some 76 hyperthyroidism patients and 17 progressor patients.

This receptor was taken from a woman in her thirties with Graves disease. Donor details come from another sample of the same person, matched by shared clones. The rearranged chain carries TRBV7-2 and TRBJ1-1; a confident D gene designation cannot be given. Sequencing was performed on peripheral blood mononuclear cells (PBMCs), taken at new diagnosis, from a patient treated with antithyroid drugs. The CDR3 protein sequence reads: CASSGRLNTEAFF. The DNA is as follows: TGTGCCAGCAGCGGCCGGTTGAACACTGAAGCTTTCTTT. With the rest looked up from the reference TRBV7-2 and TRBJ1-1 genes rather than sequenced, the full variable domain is GAGVSQSPSNKVTEKGKDVELRCDPISGHTALYWYRQSLGQGLEFLIYFQGNSAPDKSGLPSDRFSAERTGGSVSTLTIQRTQQEDSAVYLCASSGRLNTEAFFGQGTRLTVV.